This TCR beta chain was recovered during a study of blood T cell repertoires in COVID-19. Assay: immunoSEQ multiplex PCR; the TCRdb copy retains only in-frame clones and omits some. In the table there are over 150,000 clones, 81% of which are singletons. Trimming cost V 7 bases and J 2 bases; bases outside gene matches: 18. Germline values: CDR1 MNHEY, CDR2 SMNVEV (reference sequence). This CDR3 region has 19 residues. The clonotype was recovered from a woman older than 75 with COVID-19, enrolled during active disease. Sequencing was performed on peripheral blood. The chain recombines TRBV27 with TRBJ2-1, with 9 bases matching TRBD2. Written as DNA, the CDR3 is TGTGCCAGCAACGAGGCGAGCGGGAGGCCATATGATCCCTACAATGAGCAGTTCTTC. It is translated as CASNEASGRPYDPYNEQFF.